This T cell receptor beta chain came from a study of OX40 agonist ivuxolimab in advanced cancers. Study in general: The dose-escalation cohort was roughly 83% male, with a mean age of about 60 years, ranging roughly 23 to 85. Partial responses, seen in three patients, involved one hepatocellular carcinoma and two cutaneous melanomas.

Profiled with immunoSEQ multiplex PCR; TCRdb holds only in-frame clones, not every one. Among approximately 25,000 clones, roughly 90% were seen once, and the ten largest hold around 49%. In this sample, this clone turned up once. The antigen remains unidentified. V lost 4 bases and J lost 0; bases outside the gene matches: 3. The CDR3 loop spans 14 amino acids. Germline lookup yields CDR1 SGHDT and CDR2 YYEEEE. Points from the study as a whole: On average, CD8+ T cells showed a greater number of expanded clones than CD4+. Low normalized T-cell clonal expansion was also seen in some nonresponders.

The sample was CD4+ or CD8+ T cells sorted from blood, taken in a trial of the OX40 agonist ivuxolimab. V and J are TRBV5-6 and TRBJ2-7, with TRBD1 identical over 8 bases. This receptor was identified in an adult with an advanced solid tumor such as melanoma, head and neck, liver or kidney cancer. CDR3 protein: CASSLDRVSYEQYF. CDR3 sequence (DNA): TGTGCCAGCAGCCTGGACAGGGTCTCCTACGAGCAGTACTTC.